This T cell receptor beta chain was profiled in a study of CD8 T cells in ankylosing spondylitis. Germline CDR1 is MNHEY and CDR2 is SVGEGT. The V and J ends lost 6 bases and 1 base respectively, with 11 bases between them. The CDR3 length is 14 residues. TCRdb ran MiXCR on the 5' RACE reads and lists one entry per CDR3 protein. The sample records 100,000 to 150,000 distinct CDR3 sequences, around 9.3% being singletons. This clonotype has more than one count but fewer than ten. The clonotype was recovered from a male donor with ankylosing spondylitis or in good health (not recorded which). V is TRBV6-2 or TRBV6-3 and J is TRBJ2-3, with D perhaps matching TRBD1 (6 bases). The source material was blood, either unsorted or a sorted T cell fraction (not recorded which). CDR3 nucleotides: TGTGCCAGCAGCAAACAGGGAGGCACAGATACGCAGTATTTT. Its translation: CASSKQGGTDTQYF.